This T cell receptor (beta chain) was sequenced for a study of CD8+CD57+ T cells in acquired aplastic anemia (dated by TCRdb to 2016 to 2019). With regard to the full study: On average, sorted CD4+ and CD8+ cells yielded around 3.4 ug of extracted DNA, with a range of about 0.18 to 30 ug. CD8+CD57+ expansion was defined as frequency above the mean frequency observed in healthy subjects. Findings and caveats that apply to the study as a whole: Although under 35 CD8+ CDR3 sequences were shared by patients and controls, these sequences appeared highly expressed in patients and within the immunodominant clones of patients. CD8+ Simpson's diversity did not differ significantly between patients and healthy controls (P=0.060).

Patients chosen for sequencing had shown expansion of CD8+CD57+ cells by flow cytometry. Severe acquired aplastic anemia was diagnosed in all patients according to International Study of Aplastic Anemia and Agranulocytosis and Camitta criteria. At the time blood was sampled, none of the patients had received any therapy. In this study, sorted CD4+ and CD8+ T cells from the blood of healthy subjects and of severe aplastic anemia patients had their TCR repertoires deep-sequenced. Patients were enrolled in the USA under clinicaltrials.gov protocols 00001620, 01623167, 00001397, 00071045, 00081523 and 00961064. Ficoll-Paque density gradient centrifugation was used to isolate peripheral blood mononuclear cells. CD4+ and CD8+ T cells were sorted by FACS or magnetic beads before DNA extraction. Via the germline V gene (reference sequence), CDR1 is DFQATT and CDR2 SNEGSKA. From the cysteine through the phenylalanine, the CDR3 covers 13 amino acids. Just the 39-base CDR3 DNA is kept, in frame starting at base 1. V sheds 5 bases and J sheds 1 base, leaving 11 bases between their ends.

Notes on this clonotype: Its target antigen remains unknown. Base quality data are lacking; no much larger clone is found one base away.

Genomic DNA served as template for TCR beta VDJ combination and CDR3 sequence profiling. TCR repertoire sequencing was run on an Illumina HiSeq 2000. For the original study's pipeline: Repertoires were assessed using TRBV/TRBJ rearrangement plots, CDR3 size and DJ length profiles, and Simpson's diversity index. Whichever DNA sequence was most abundant in the deep sequencing data was defined as the immunodominant clone. CDR3 amino acid sequences were screened for sharing across subjects and were compared with published repertoires and the VDJdb database. TCRdb redid the processing of the public reads, applying fastp at Q25 and MiXCR, and retained in-frame beta chains. Duplicate CDR3 protein sequences are folded into a single record with the most common DNA and genes. The V and J calls were determined by TCRdb, not by the authors. For this sample the table gives some 160,000 distinct CDR3 sequences, of which around 47% were detected only once. The top ten clonotypes cover 3.2% of the sample.

This clonotype was sampled from a human donor with aplastic anemia. The V gene is TRBV20-1 and the J gene is TRBJ2-5; the D region may be TRBD1 or TRBD2, each matching 5 bases equally. Material: sorted CD4+, CD8+, or CD8+CD57+ T cells (not recorded which) from PBMCs. The CDR3 protein: CSAPRGPQETQYF. The nucleotides read TGCAGTGCTCCCCGGGGACCCCAAGAGACCCAGTACTTC.